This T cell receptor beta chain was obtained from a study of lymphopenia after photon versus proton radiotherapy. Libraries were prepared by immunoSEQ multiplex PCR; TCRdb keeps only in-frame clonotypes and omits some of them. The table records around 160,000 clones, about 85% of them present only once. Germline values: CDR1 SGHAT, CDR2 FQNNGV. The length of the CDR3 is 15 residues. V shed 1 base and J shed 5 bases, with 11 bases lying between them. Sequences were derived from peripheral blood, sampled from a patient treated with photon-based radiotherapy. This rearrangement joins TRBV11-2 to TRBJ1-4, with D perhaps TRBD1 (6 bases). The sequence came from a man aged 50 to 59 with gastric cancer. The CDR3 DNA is TGTGCCAGCAGCTTAGGACAGGATACCAATGAAAAACTGTTTTTT. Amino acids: CASSLGQDTNEKLFF.